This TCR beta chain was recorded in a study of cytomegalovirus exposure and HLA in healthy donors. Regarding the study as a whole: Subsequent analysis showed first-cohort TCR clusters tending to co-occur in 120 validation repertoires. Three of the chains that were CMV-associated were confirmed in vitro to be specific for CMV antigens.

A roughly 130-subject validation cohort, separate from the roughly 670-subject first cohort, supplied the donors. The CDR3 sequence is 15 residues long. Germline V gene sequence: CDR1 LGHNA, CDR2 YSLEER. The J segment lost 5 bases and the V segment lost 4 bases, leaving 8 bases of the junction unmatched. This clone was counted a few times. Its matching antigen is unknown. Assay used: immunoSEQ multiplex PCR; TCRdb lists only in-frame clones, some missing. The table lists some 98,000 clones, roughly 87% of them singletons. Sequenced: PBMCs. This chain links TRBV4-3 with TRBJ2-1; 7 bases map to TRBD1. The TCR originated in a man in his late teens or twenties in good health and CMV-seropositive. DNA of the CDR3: TGCGCCAGCAGCCCAGTGGACAGGCGAGACAATGAGCAGTTCTTC. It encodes CASSPVDRRDNEQFF.